This T cell receptor (beta chain) was recorded in a study of identifying expanded T cells in peripheral blood. Study outcomes and limitations: Across healthy donors, higher total template counts meant significantly greater approximately 2-week count variance.

This CDR3 is 13 amino acids long. Germline V gives CDR1 SGHTA, CDR2 FQGNSA. Unmatched junction bases numbered 3, after V lost 6 bases and J lost 2 bases. Clones were sequenced by immunoSEQ multiplex PCR, and TCRdb holds only the in-frame ones, with some missing. The sample lists some 76,000 clones; approximately 87% were seen once. Worth noting for this clone: Its antigen is unknown.

No infections or other immune events were documented during collection. The rearrangement uses TRBV7-2 and TRBJ1-1, with 7 positions matching TRBD1. The sequence came from a person aged 18 to 75 in good health. Sequenced material: blood. CDR3 region: CASRRQGNTEAFF. The CDR3 DNA is TGTGCCAGCAGGCGACAGGGAAACACTGAAGCTTTCTTT.